Shown below are 29 T cell receptor beta chains from a single sample sequenced in a study of shared clonotypes between healthy human individuals (dated by TCRdb to the early 2020s). Library preparation used the immunoSEQ multiplex PCR assay. The immuneACCESS repertoire file appears here via TCRdb, limited to in-frame rearrangements. These files lack a portion of the clones; in checked studies, under half of the deficit traces to unresolved V genes, and the cause of the others is not known. Within this sample are 2 million to 2.5 million clones, with approximately 93% of them counted one time only. 0.3% to 0.4% of the sample is taken by the ten largest. Sequencing input: naive CD4+ T cells from PBMCs. The cell subset or site label here, explained by the study, means: CD45RA+ positively selected. The receptors stem from a man between 18 and 29 years old in good health. Some clones in this sample may be carry-over from other donors' samples.

A single count supports this clone. This chain uses TRBV18 with TRBJ1-5; D gene ambiguous. With 4 bases removed from V and 0 bases from J, the gap between germline ends came to 13 bases. The V gene's germline CDR1 is KGHSH and CDR2 LQKENI. The CDR3 runs 16 residues. The CDR3 reads CASSQATVNSNQPQHF. CDR3 coding DNA: TGTGCCAGCTCACAGGCAACAGTGAATAGCAATCAGCCCCAGCATTTT. Supplemented by reference TRBV18 and TRBJ1-5, the full variable domain reads NAGVMQNPRHLVRRRGQEARLRCSPMKGHSHVYWYRQLPEEGLKFMVYLQKENIIDESGMPKERFSAEFPKEGPSILRIQQVVRGDSAAYFCASSQATVNSNQPQHFGDGTRLSIL.

The V and J genes are TRBV4-1 and TRBJ2-3, with a weak D call TRBD1 (6 bases). Germline V gives CDR1 MGHRA, CDR2 YSYEKL. V lost 6 bases and J 4 bases, leaving 11 bases between the germline ends. The CDR3 length is 13 residues. The CDR3 here is CASRPTGPDTQYF. CDR3 bases: TGCGCCAGCAGACCCACAGGGCCAGATACGCAGTATTTT.

The rearrangement links TRBV7-9 to TRBJ2-2; D might be TRBD1 or TRBD2, each matching 6 bases. The V and J ends lost 4 bases and 5 bases respectively, with 17 bases between them. The CDR3 has 16 residues. Germline assignment: CDR1 SEHNR and CDR2 FQNEAQ (reference sequence). In nucleotides, the CDR3 is TGTGCCAGCAGCTGGACGATCGGGGGCGGGACCGGGGAGCTGTTTTTT. This gives the protein CASSWTIGGGTGELFF.

The J gene is TRBJ1-1, the V gene TRBV7-9; 11 bases are shared with TRBD1. Trimming at V came to 6 bases and at J to 7 bases, leaving 7 bases not matched to a gene. This CDR3 has 14 amino acids. Germline CDR1 and CDR2: SEHNR and FQNEAQ (reference sequence). CDR3 amino acids: CASSPGQGVIEAFF. CDR3 bases: TGTGCCAGCAGTCCGGGACAGGGGGTCATTGAAGCTTTCTTT.

This chain connects TRBV6-1 to TRBJ2-4; D is tentatively TRBD1 or TRBD2 (6 bases each). V gave up 0 bases and J gave up 7 bases, with 16 bases separating them. CDR3 length: 16 residues. Germline CDR1 and CDR2: MNHNS and SASEGT. The CDR3 DNA follows: TGTGCCAGCAGTGAAGCTAGGGACGGGGGCCTGAACATTCAGTACTTC. Protein product: CASSEARDGGLNIQYF.

The J gene is TRBJ2-5, the V gene TRBV5-1; D perhaps matches TRBD2 (5 bases). V dropped 3 bases and J dropped 5 bases, with 14 bases sitting between them. The length of the CDR3 is 14 residues. CDR1 SGHRS and CDR2 YFSETQ come from the germline V gene. The CDR3 spells CASSSGTLGETQYF. Here the CDR3 DNA reads TGCGCCAGCAGCTCGGGAACCCTGGGGGAGACCCAGTACTTC. The complete variable domain, with remaining parts taken from reference TRBV5-1 and TRBJ2-5, reads KAGVTQTPRYLIKTRGQQVTLSCSPISGHRSVSWYQQTPGQGLQFLFEYFSETQRNKGNFPGRFSGRQFSNSRSEMNVSTLELGDSALYLCASSSGTLGETQYFGPGTRLLVL.

The rearrangement links TRBV28 to TRBJ1-1; 7 bases are shared with TRBD1. The CDR3 contains 16 residues. V dropped 4 bases and J dropped 3; count of bases not matched to a gene: 11. Germline V gene lookup returns CDR1 MDHEN and CDR2 SYDVKM. CDR3 residues: CASSSNRGRRDTEAFF. CDR3 sequence (DNA): TGTGCCAGCAGTTCAAACAGGGGCCGAAGGGACACTGAAGCTTTCTTT.

V is TRBV6-6 and J is TRBJ1-4; D might be TRBD1 (5 bases). Germline assignment: CDR1 MNHNY and CDR2 SVGAGI (reference sequence). This CDR3 spans 15 amino acids. The germline V and J ends were trimmed by 8 bases and 3 bases, with 16 bases remaining between them. CDR3 DNA sequence: TGTGCCAGCGACCCCGGCTGGGGGGCTAATGAAAAACTGTTTTTT. Protein: CASDPGWGANEKLFF.

This chain links TRBV5-6 with TRBJ2-7, with a possible D match to TRBD1 (5 bases). Germline V lookup: CDR1 SGHDT, CDR2 YYEEEE. This CDR3 is 14 amino acids long. V lost 4 bases to trimming and J lost 3 bases, with 14 bases between them. CDR3 amino acids: CASSAEGVVYEQYF. The CDR3 DNA reads TGTGCCAGCAGCGCAGAAGGGGTCGTCTACGAGCAGTACTTC.

The chain carries TRBV4-3 and TRBJ2-7, with a possible D match to TRBD2 (7 bases). The CDR3 runs 14 residues. CDR1 is LGHNA and CDR2 is YSLEER in the germline V gene. V was shortened by 4 bases and J by 7 bases, with 17 bases between the two germline ends. In nucleotides, the CDR3 is TGCGCCAGCAGCCCTTCGGGGGGCTTTATGGAGCAGTACTTC. It codes for CASSPSGGFMEQYF.

This clone was seen just once. This sequence joins TRBV4-1 and TRBJ2-1, with 9 bases fitting TRBD2. The CDR3 sequence is 16 residues long. V shed 0 bases and J 5 bases; nucleotides not matched to a gene: 5. Germline V CDR1 and CDR2: MGHRA, YSYEKL. The CDR3 is CASSQDSLAGNNEQFF. For the CDR3, the DNA is TGCGCCAGCAGCCAAGATTCACTAGCGGGTAACAATGAGCAGTTCTTC.

The chain is built from TRBV7-2 and TRBJ2-7, with D perhaps matching TRBD2 (5 bases). The V gene lost 4 bases and the J gene lost 7 bases, with 11 bases spanning the gap. The length of the CDR3 is 12 residues. Germline V CDR1 and CDR2: SGHTA, FQGNSA. CDR3 bases: TGTGCCAGCAGCTACCAACCGGGGGAGCAGTACTTC. This translates into CASSYQPGEQYF. Full variable domain (missing parts from reference TRBV7-2 and TRBJ2-7): GAGVSQSPSNKVTEKGKDVELRCDPISGHTALYWYRQSLGQGLEFLIYFQGNSAPDKSGLPSDRFSAERTGGSVSTLTIQRTQQEDSAVYLCASSYQPGEQYFGPGTRLTVT.

The chain has TRBV5-1 and TRBJ2-1; D might be TRBD1 or TRBD2, each matching 5 bases. The CDR3 length is 16 residues. V dropped 2 bases and J dropped 7 bases, with 19 bases sitting between them. Germline lookup yields CDR1 SGHRS and CDR2 YFSETQ. The CDR3 region is CASSLIPGQAQNEQFF. CDR3 DNA sequence: TGCGCCAGCAGCTTAATACCGGGGCAGGCCCAAAATGAGCAGTTCTTC.

The chain combines TRBV28 with TRBJ2-3, with 9 nucleotides matching TRBD1. The CDR3 runs to 15 residues. After removal of 4 bases from V and 5 bases from J, the junction contained 7 bases not matched to a gene. Germline V lookup: CDR1 MDHEN, CDR2 SYDVKM. The CDR3 DNA sequence: TGTGCCAGCAGTTCTCGGGACAGGGTAAAAGATACGCAGTATTTT. It is translated as CASSSRDRVKDTQYF.

V gene TRBV2 combines with J gene TRBJ2-7; the match to TRBD2 covers 7 bases. The length of the CDR3 is 13 residues. Germline V gives CDR1 SNHLY, CDR2 FYNNEI. V shed 5 bases and J 2 bases; nucleotides not matched to a gene: 3. The DNA for the CDR3 is TGTGCCAGCAGTTTACTAGCGACCTACGAGCAGTACTTC. Residues: CASSLLATYEQYF.

The chain's CDR3 is CASSAGLAGPPSVNEQFF. The DNA for the CDR3 is TGTGCCAGCAGCGCTGGACTAGCGGGCCCTCCGTCGGTCAATGAGCAGTTCTTC. The chain carries TRBV5-6 and TRBJ2-1; 11 bases agree with TRBD2. This CDR3 has 18 residues. V was clipped by 4 bases and J by 6 bases; unmatched bases: 15. Germline CDR1 SGHDT, CDR2 YYEEEE.

The chain carries TRBV27 and TRBJ1-1; D perhaps matches TRBD1 (5 bases). Germline V gives CDR1 MNHEY, CDR2 SMNVEV (reference sequence). The CDR3 extends over 13 amino acids. V was trimmed by 5 bases and J by 9 bases, leaving 16 bases between them. The CDR3 DNA reads TGTGCCAGCAGTAAAGAACCGGGACTGCAAGCTTTCTTT. Its translation: CASSKEPGLQAFF.

The gene calls are TRBV10-2 and TRBJ2-7; D is perhaps TRBD2 (5 bases). The CDR3 is 14 amino acids. Germline V lookup: CDR1 WSHSY, CDR2 SAAADI. The V end lost 7 bases, the J end lost 2 bases, and 15 bases lay between the germline ends. The chain's CDR3 is CASTDFPVPYEQYF. The CDR3, as DNA: TGCGCCAGCACGGACTTCCCAGTCCCCTACGAGCAGTACTTC.

V is TRBV2 and J is TRBJ1-1, with D perhaps matching TRBD1 (5 bases). CDR3 length: 12 amino acids. Deletions cut 8 bases from V and 11 bases from J, with 18 bases between. Germline values: CDR1 SNHLY, CDR2 FYNNEI. In DNA, the CDR3 is TGTGCCAGCGAGGAGGGGTTTTGGAGGGCTTTCTTT. It yields the protein CASEEGFWRAFF.

This clone has just one count. The sample has other DNA sequences that encode this CDR3 too. The rearrangement links TRBV28 to TRBJ1-2; perhaps TRBD1 as D (5 bases). The CDR3 loop spans 13 amino acids. Germline loops: CDR1 MDHEN, CDR2 SYDVKM. Trimming took 2 bases from V and 3 from J, leaving 7 bases between them. The CDR3, as DNA: TGTGCCAGCAGTTTAACAGGTTACTATGGCTACACCTTC. This translates into CASSLTGYYGYTF.

V usage is TRBV7-2 and J usage is TRBJ2-3, with D possibly TRBD1 on 5 matching bases. CDR1 is SGHTA and CDR2 is FQGNSA in the germline V gene. CDR3 size: 13 residues. Between the trimmed V and J ends, which lost 5 bases and 6 bases, there was a span of 12 bases. The CDR3 DNA reads TGTGCCAGCAGCCTAAGGGGCGATGATACGCAGTATTTT. As protein: CASSLRGDDTQYF. The full variable domain, rest sourced from reference TRBV7-2 and TRBJ2-3, is GAGVSQSPSNKVTEKGKDVELRCDPISGHTALYWYRQSLGQGLEFLIYFQGNSAPDKSGLPSDRFSAERTGGSVSTLTIQRTQQEDSAVYLCASSLRGDDTQYFGPGTRLTVL.

The V and J genes are TRBV6-1 and TRBJ2-2; the D is unclear. Trimming left V 4 bases short and J 8 bases short, with 8 bases between. Germline loops: CDR1 MNHNS, CDR2 SASEGT. The CDR3 is 12 amino acids. The CDR3 nucleotides read TGTGCCAGCAGTGCTCATAGGGGGGAGCTGTTTTTT. Translated: CASSAHRGELFF.

The genes are TRBV5-1 and TRBJ2-1; 12 bases agree with TRBD2. Per the germline V gene, CDR1 is SGHRS and CDR2 is YFSETQ. The V and J ends lost 2 bases and 10 bases, in that order; junction bases with no gene match: 7. The CDR3 covers 15 residues. CDR3 sequence: CASSFGLAGSGEQFF. The DNA for the CDR3 is TGCGCCAGCAGCTTTGGACTAGCGGGATCGGGGGAGCAGTTCTTC.

This chain uses TRBV6-1 with TRBJ2-3, with TRBD2 matching 8 bases. Germline lookup yields CDR1 MNHNS and CDR2 SASEGT. The J segment lost 3 bases and the V segment lost 9 bases, leaving 5 bases of the junction unmatched. The CDR3 has 13 residues. The CDR3 loop reads CARGVAGTDTQYF. The CDR3 region has the DNA TGTGCCAGAGGGGTAGCGGGAACAGATACGCAGTATTTT.

The gene calls are TRBV27 and TRBJ2-1; D is uncertain. The CDR3 runs to 13 residues. Trimming removed 1 base at V and 3 bases at J, with 4 bases between. Germline V gene lookup returns CDR1 MNHEY and CDR2 SMNVEV (reference sequence). CDR3 DNA sequence: TGTGCCAGCAGTTTATTGAACTACAATGAGCAGTTCTTC. Protein: CASSLLNYNEQFF.

Note on this clone: The same CDR3 is also encoded by other DNA sequences in this sample. The CDR3 region is CASSPGQGSGYTF. The DNA of the CDR3 is TGTGCCAGCAGCCCGGGACAGGGAAGTGGCTACACCTTC. The chain links TRBV6-5 to TRBJ1-2, with 9 bases matching TRBD1. J was trimmed by 7 bases and V by 6 bases; bases with no gene match: 6. From germline, CDR1 is MNHEY and CDR2 SVGAGI. The CDR3 extends over 13 amino acids.

CDR3 in DNA: TGTGCCAGCAGTTTATTGGCGGGGAGCTCCTACGAGCAGTACTTC. It specifies CASSLLAGSSYEQYF. V and J are TRBV28 and TRBJ2-7, with D perhaps TRBD2 (6 bases). V lost 1 base to trimming and J lost 0 bases, with 10 bases between them. Germline values: CDR1 MDHEN, CDR2 SYDVKM. The CDR3 loop spans 15 amino acids.

This chain joins TRBV28 and TRBJ1-2; no firm D call. This CDR3 has 18 amino acids. Trimming left V 9 bases short and J 3 bases short, with 29 bases between. Germline assignment: CDR1 MDHEN and CDR2 SYDVKM. The CDR3 loop reads CASISKQLRERLDYGYTF. CDR3 bases: TGTGCCAGTATAAGTAAACAACTCCGGGAACGTCTTGACTATGGCTACACCTTC.

The CDR3 loop reads CASRDSSNTEAFF. The CDR3 DNA reads as TGCGCCAGTAGGGACAGCTCGAACACTGAAGCTTTCTTT. This rearrangement joins TRBV5-1 to TRBJ1-1; 7 nucleotides line up with TRBD1. Germline assignment: CDR1 SGHRS and CDR2 YFSETQ. J gave up 1 base and V 8 bases, and 5 bases lay outside the gene matches. There are 13 residues in the CDR3. The whole variable domain, filled in from reference TRBV5-1 and TRBJ1-1, reads KAGVTQTPRYLIKTRGQQVTLSCSPISGHRSVSWYQQTPGQGLQFLFEYFSETQRNKGNFPGRFSGRQFSNSRSEMNVSTLELGDSALYLCASRDSSNTEAFFGQGTRLTVV.